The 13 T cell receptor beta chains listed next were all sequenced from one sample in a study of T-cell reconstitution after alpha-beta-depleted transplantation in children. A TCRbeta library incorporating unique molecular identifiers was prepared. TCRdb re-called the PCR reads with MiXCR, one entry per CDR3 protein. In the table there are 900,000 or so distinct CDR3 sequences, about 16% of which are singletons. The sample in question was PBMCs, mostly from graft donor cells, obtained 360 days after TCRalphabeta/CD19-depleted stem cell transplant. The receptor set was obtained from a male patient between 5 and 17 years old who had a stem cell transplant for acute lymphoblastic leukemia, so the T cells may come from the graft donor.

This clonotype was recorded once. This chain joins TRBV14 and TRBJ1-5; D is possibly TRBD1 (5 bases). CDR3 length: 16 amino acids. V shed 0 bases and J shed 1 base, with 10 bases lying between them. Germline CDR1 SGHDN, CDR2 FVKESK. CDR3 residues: CASSQEGGGSNQPQHF. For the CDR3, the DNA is TGTGCCAGCAGCCAAGAGGGGGGAGGGAGCAATCAGCCCCAGCATTTT.

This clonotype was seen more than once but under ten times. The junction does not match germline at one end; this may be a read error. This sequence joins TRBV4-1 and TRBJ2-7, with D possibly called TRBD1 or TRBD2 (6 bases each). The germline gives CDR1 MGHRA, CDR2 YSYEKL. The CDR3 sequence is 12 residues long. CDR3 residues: CASSQGGREQYF. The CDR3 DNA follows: TGTGCCAGCAGCCAAGGGGGGCGCGAGCAGTACTTC.

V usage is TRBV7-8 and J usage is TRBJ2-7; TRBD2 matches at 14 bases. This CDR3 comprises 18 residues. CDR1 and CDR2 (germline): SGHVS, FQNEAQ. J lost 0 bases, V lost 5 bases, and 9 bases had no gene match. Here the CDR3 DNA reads TGTGCCAGCAGCCTGCGGACTAGCGGGAGGCCAAGCTCCTACGAGCAGTACTTC. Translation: CASSLRTSGRPSSYEQYF. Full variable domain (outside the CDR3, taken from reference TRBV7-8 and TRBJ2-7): GAGVSQSPRYKVAKRGQDVALRCDPISGHVSLFWYQQALGQGPEFLTYFQNEAQLDKSGLPSDRFFAERPEGSVSTLKIQRTQQEDSAVYLCASSLRTSGRPSSYEQYFGPGTRLTVT.

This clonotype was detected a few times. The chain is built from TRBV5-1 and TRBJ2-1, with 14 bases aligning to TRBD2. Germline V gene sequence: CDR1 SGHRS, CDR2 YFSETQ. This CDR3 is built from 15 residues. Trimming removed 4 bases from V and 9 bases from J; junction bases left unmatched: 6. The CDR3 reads CASSKGLAGVSEQFF. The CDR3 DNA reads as TGCGCCAGCAGCAAGGGACTAGCGGGAGTTAGTGAGCAGTTCTTC. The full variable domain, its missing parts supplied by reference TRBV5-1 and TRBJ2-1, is KAGVTQTPRYLIKTRGQQVTLSCSPISGHRSVSWYQQTPGQGLQFLFEYFSETQRNKGNFPGRFSGRQFSNSRSEMNVSTLELGDSALYLCASSKGLAGVSEQFFGPGTRLTVL.

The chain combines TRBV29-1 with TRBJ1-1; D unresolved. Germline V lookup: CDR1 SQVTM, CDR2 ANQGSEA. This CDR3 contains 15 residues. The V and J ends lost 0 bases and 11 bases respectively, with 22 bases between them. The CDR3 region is CSVEDFHTVVVRAFF. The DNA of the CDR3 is TGCAGCGTTGAAGATTTTCACACCGTGGTAGTTCGGGCTTTCTTT.

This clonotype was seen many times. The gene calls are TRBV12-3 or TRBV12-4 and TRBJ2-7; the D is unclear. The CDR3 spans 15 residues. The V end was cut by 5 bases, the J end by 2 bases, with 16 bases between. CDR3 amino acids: CASSRPGGPAYEQYF. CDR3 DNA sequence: TGTGCCAGCAGTCGCCCGGGTGGTCCGGCCTACGAGCAGTACTTC.

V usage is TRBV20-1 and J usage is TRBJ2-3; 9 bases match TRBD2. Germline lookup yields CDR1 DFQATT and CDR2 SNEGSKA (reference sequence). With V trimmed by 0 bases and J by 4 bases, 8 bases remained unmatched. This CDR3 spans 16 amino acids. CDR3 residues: CSARDPSGRSPDTQYF. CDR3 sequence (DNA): TGCAGTGCTAGAGATCCGAGCGGGAGGTCCCCAGATACGCAGTATTTT.

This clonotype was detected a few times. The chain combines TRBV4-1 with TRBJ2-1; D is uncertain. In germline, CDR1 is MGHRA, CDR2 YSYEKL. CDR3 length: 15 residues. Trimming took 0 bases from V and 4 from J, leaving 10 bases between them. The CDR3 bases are TGCGCCAGCAGCCAAGATCCCCACCAGTACAATGAGCAGTTCTTC. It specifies CASSQDPHQYNEQFF.

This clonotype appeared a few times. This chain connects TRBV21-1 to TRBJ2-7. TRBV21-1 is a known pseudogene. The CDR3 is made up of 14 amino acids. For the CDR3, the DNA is TGTGCCAGCAGCAAAAAAAGGACCGTGGACGAGCAGTACTTC. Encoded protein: CASSKKRTVDEQYF.

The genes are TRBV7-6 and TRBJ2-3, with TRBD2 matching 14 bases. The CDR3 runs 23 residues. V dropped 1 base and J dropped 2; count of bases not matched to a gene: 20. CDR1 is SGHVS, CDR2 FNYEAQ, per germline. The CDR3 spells CASSLVPWGTSGRPLGNTDTQYF. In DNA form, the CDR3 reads TGTGCCAGCAGCTTAGTCCCCTGGGGGACTAGCGGGAGACCCTTGGGTAACACAGATACGCAGTATTTT.

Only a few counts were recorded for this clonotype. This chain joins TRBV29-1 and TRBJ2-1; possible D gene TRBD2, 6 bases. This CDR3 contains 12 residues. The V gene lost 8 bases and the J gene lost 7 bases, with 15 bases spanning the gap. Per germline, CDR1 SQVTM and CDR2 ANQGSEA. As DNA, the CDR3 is TGCAGCCCTATGCTAGCGAATAATGAGCAGTTCTTC. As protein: CSPMLANNEQFF.

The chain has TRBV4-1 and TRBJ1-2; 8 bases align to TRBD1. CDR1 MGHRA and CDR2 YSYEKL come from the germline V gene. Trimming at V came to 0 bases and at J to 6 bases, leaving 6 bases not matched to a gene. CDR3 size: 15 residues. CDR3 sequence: CASSQEKDRDNGYTF. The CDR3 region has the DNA TGCGCCAGCAGCCAAGAGAAGGACAGGGATAATGGCTACACCTTC.

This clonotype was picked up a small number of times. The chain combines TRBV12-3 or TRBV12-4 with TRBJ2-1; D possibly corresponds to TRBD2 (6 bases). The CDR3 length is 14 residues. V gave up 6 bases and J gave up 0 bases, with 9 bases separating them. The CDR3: CASRREISYNEQFF. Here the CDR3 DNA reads TGTGCCAGCAGACGGGAGATCTCCTACAATGAGCAGTTCTTC.